This T cell receptor beta chain was observed in a study of TIL therapy for anti-PD-1-resistant metastatic lung cancer. Study summary: Most patients had lung adenocarcinoma; a handful of tumors were EGFR-mutant, two ALK-rearranged; half smoked currently or formerly.

Study-level results: TIL cultures after expansion showed higher clonality and lower diversity than baseline tumor (median around 5.9% vs 31%). Many TIL product clones were absent from baseline tumor, suggesting clonal contraction.

The immunoSEQ assay was v3. Libraries were prepared by immunoSEQ multiplex PCR; TCRdb keeps only in-frame clonotypes and omits some of them. The repertoire holds approximately 87,000 clones, around three fifths seen once, with approximately 9.9% in the top ten. Described time point: pre-treatment sample, taken before nivolumab and TIL therapy. Most excised metastases sampled were pleural nodules or supraclavicular lymph nodes. Stage 4 NSCLC adults joined between late 2017 and January 2020. Comments on this clone: Its antigen is not known.

The origin of this receptor is a person aged 25 to 80 with non-small cell lung cancer. Sequencing used tumor tissue, obtained at baseline.

The CDR3 protein is CASSFTTGTLNEKLFF. The CDR3 DNA follows: TGTGCCAGCAGCTTCACCACCGGGACCTTGAATGAAAAACTGTTTTTT. The chain is built from TRBV7-2 and TRBJ1-4; possible D gene TRBD1, 5 bases. Per germline, CDR1 SGHTA and CDR2 FQGNSA. V was clipped by 3 bases and J by 5 bases, with 16 bases between them. This CDR3 is 16 amino acids long.